These 8 T cell receptor beta chains share one sample of origin, sequenced in a study of T cells in Graves' hyperthyroidism and ophthalmopathy. Regions amplified from RNA transcripts were the TCR beta CDR3 regions. When the TCR CDR3 underwent first-round RT-PCR, the HTBI primer set was used. TCRdb independently ran MiXCR on the multiplex PCR reads; one entry per CDR3 protein. Found here are under 400,000 distinct CDR3 sequences, 18% of them singletons; the top ten hold 15% to 19%. Specimen: blood. All receptors come from a woman in her thirties or forties with Graves' ophthalmopathy.

A few counts support this clonotype. This rearrangement joins TRBV30 to TRBJ1-1, with D tentatively TRBD1 (6 bases). CDR3 length equals 13 residues. Germline V lookup: CDR1 GTSNPN, CDR2 SVGIG (reference sequence). V was pared by 5 bases and J by 4 bases, with 14 bases between. In DNA, the CDR3 is TGTGCCTGGCACCGAGGGGGGAGCACTGAAGCTTTCTTT. Protein product: CAWHRGGSTEAFF.

This clonotype was seen repeatedly, ten times or more. The rearrangement links TRBV20-1 to TRBJ1-2; 10 nucleotides align to TRBD1. Per the germline V gene, CDR1 is DFQATT and CDR2 is SNEGSKA (reference sequence). The CDR3 loop spans 12 amino acids. Trimming removed 1 base from V and 7 bases from J; junction bases left unmatched: 0. The CDR3 region is CSARGDRGGYTF. CDR3 DNA: TGCAGTGCTAGAGGGGACAGGGGTGGCTACACCTTC.

There are many counts of this clonotype. V gene TRBV4-1 combines with J gene TRBJ2-7; D is uncertain. CDR1 is MGHRA and CDR2 is YSYEKL in the germline V gene. The CDR3 extends over 15 amino acids. Trimming cost V 2 bases and J 2 bases, with 13 bases left between them. DNA for the CDR3: TGCGCCAGCAGCCAACTGAGTGGCAAGACCTACGAGCAGTACTTC. Its protein is CASSQLSGKTYEQYF.

This clonotype was recorded many times. V usage is TRBV4-1 and J usage is TRBJ1-3, with no clear D. With 1 base removed from V and 0 bases from J, the gap between germline ends came to 13 bases. The germline CDR1 and CDR2 sequences are MGHRA and YSYEKL. The CDR3 length is 17 residues. The CDR3 bases are TGCGCCAGCAGCCAAGCGGCGGGCCGGAACTCTGGAAACACCATATATTTT. It codes for CASSQAAGRNSGNTIYF.

In its sample, this clonotype was seen a few times. The chain employs TRBV7-8 and TRBJ2-2; D uncertain. Germline V CDR1 and CDR2: SGHVS, FQNEAQ. The V gene lost 4 bases and the J gene lost 0 bases, with 12 bases spanning the gap. CDR3 length equals 16 residues. CDR3 nucleotides: TGTGCCAGCAGCTGGAACATCGACGCGAACACCGGGGAGCTGTTTTTT. This gives the protein CASSWNIDANTGELFF.

This clonotype has a count of ten or more. The chain uses TRBV6-5 and TRBJ1-2; no reliable D call. Germline-derived CDR1 and CDR2 are MNHEY and SVGAGI. The CDR3 has 13 residues. With 2 bases removed from V and 2 bases from J, the gap between germline ends came to 6 bases. This CDR3 reads CASSYGRNYGYTF. DNA of the CDR3: TGTGCCAGCAGTTACGGGCGGAACTATGGCTACACCTTC.

At least ten counts were recorded for this clonotype. The chain joins TRBV6-2 or TRBV6-3 to TRBJ1-5, with D possibly matching TRBD1 (5 bases). Trimming took off 2 bases at V and 1 base at J, with 6 bases between the two ends. This CDR3 is 14 amino acids long. Germline V gene sequence: CDR1 MNHEY, CDR2 SVGEGT. The CDR3 is CASSYRGSNQPQHF. In DNA form, the CDR3 reads TGTGCCAGCAGTTACAGGGGAAGCAATCAGCCCCAGCATTTT.

This clonotype occurred many times. This rearrangement joins TRBV7-8 to TRBJ1-6, with D unresolved. This CDR3 contains 14 residues. Germline V gene sequence: CDR1 SGHVS, CDR2 FQNEAQ. Between the trimmed V and J ends, which lost 1 base and 8 bases, there was a span of 9 bases. DNA for the CDR3: TGTGCCAGCAGCTTAGTTGACTGGGATTCACCCCTCCACTTT. Translating gives CASSLVDWDSPLHF.